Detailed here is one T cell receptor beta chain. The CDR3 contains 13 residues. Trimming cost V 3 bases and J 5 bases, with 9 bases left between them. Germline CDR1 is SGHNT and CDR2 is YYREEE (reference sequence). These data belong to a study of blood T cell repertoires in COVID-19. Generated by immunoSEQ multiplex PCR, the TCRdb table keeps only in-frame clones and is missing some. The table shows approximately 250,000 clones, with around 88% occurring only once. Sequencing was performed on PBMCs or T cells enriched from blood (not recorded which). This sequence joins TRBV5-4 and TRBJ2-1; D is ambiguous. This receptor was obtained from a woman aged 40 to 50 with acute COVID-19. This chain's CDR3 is CASSSRLDNEQFF. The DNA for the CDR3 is TGTGCCAGCAGCTCGCGGTTGGACAATGAGCAGTTCTTC.